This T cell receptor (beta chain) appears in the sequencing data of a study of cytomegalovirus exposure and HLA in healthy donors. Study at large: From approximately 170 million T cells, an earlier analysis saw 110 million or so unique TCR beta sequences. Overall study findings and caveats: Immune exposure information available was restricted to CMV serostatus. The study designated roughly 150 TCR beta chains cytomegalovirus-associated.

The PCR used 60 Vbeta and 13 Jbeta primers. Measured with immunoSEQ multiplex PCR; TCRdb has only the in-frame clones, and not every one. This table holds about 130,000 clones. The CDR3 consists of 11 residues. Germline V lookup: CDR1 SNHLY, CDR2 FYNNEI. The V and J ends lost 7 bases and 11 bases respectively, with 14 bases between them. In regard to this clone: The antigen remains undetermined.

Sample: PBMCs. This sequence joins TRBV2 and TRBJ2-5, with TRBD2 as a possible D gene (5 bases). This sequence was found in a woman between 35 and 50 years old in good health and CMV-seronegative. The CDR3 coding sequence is TGTGCCAGCAAGAGGAACGGGGAGCAGTACTTC. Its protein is CASKRNGEQYF. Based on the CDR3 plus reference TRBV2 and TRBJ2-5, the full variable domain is EPEVTQTPSHQVTQMGQEVILRCVPISNHLYFYWYRQILGQKVEFLVSFYNNEISEKSEIFDDQFSVERPDGSNFTLKIRSTKLEDSAMYFCASKRNGEQYFGPGTRLLVL.